Below are 28 T cell receptor beta chains sequenced from a single sample in a study of OX40 agonist ivuxolimab in advanced cancers. The table came from immunoSEQ multiplex PCR; TCRdb's copy has only in-frame clones and leaves some out. This table has under 85,000 clones, over 90% appearing once. The specimen comprised CD4+ or CD8+ T cells sorted from blood, sampled in a trial of the OX40 agonist ivuxolimab. The receptors derive from an adult with an advanced solid tumor such as melanoma, head and neck, liver or kidney cancer.

With regard to this clone: Germline is not matched at one junction end, which may reflect a read error. The rearrangement joins TRBV7-9 to TRBJ2-6; D remains unclear. The CDR3 covers 16 residues. Germline values: CDR1 SEHNR, CDR2 FQNEAQ (reference sequence). In nucleotides, the CDR3 is TGTGCCAGCAGACACGAAGACGGGCCCCCCACCAAAGTCCTGACTTTC. Residues: CASRHEDGPPTKVLTF.

This clone was observed once. V usage is TRBV6-6 and J usage is TRBJ1-1; D is unresolved. V was clipped by 5 bases and J by 4 bases, with 5 bases between them. Germline CDR1 is MNHNY and CDR2 is SVGAGI (reference sequence). The CDR3 length is 11 residues. The CDR3 nucleotides read TGTGCCAGCAGTCCGGGCACTGAAGCTTTCTTT. Translation gives CASSPGTEAFF.

This chain links TRBV11-2 with TRBJ1-1; D unresolved. This CDR3 is 11 amino acids long. Germline V gives CDR1 SGHAT, CDR2 FQNNGV. With 8 bases removed from V and 6 bases from J, the gap between germline ends came to 10 bases. CDR3 coding DNA: TGTGCCAGCTCGGACGGCCCTGAAGCTTTCTTT. This encodes CASSDGPEAFF. Filled out from reference TRBV11-2 and TRBJ1-1, the complete variable domain reads EAGVAQSPRYKIIEKRQSVAFWCNPISGHATLYWYQQILGQGPKLLIQFQNNGVVDDSQLPKDRFSAERLKGVDSTLKIQPAKLEDSAVYLCASSDGPEAFFGQGTRLTVV.

The chain carries TRBV28 and TRBJ2-3; D uncertain. V gave up 8 bases and J gave up 2 bases, with 8 bases separating them. Germline-derived CDR1 and CDR2 are MDHEN and SYDVKM. This CDR3 contains 12 residues. CDR3 in amino acids: CASRANTDTQYF. CDR3 DNA: TGTGCCAGCCGGGCCAACACAGATACGCAGTATTTT.

The chain combines TRBV19 with TRBJ2-1; 8 bases agree with TRBD2. The trim removed 5 bases at V and 2 bases at J, leaving 8 bases unmatched. CDR3 size: 16 residues. Looked up from germline, CDR1 is LNHDA and CDR2 is SQIVND (reference sequence). The CDR3 nucleotides are TGTGCCAGTAGTTTCCGAGCGGGAGAGGCCTACAATGAGCAGTTCTTC. Protein sequence: CASSFRAGEAYNEQFF.

The rearrangement uses TRBV5-6 and TRBJ1-5; D is undetermined. The CDR3 is 14 residues long. Germline assignment: CDR1 SGHDT and CDR2 YYEEEE. Trimming cost V 0 bases and J 3 bases, with 7 bases left between them. The CDR3 loop reads CASSLGTPNQPQHF. For the CDR3, the DNA is TGTGCCAGCAGCTTGGGGACCCCCAATCAGCCCCAGCATTTT.

This clone was seen more than once but under ten times. This rearrangement joins TRBV19 to TRBJ1-5; D remains ambiguous. The germline gives CDR1 LNHDA, CDR2 SQIVND (reference sequence). V was trimmed by 1 base and J by 6 bases, leaving 7 bases between them. CDR3 length: 13 amino acids. CDR3 DNA sequence: TGTGCCAGTAGTATAGGGACTGGTCAGCCCCAGCATTTT. Translation: CASSIGTGQPQHF.

The rearrangement joins TRBV19 to TRBJ1-1; D not resolved. CDR3 size: 13 residues. CDR1 and CDR2 from the germline V gene are LNHDA and SQIVND (reference sequence). Trimming took 4 bases from V and 0 from J, leaving 6 bases between them. CDR3 nucleotide sequence: TGTGCCAGTAGTAACGGGGTGAACACTGAAGCTTTCTTT. Residues: CASSNGVNTEAFF.

This sequence joins TRBV5-4 and TRBJ2-1; D gene ambiguous. This CDR3 contains 15 residues. V was clipped by 2 bases and J by 9 bases, with 18 bases between them. The V gene's germline CDR1 is SGHNT and CDR2 YYREEE (reference sequence). CDR3 bases: TGTGCCAGCAGCTTAGGCACCGTAGTCAAAGGTGAGCAGTTCTTC. The encoded protein is CASSLGTVVKGEQFF.

The rearrangement uses TRBV9 and TRBJ1-2; D uncertain. CDR3 length equals 15 residues. The V and J ends lost 4 bases and 0 bases respectively, with 13 bases between them. Germline CDR1 and CDR2: SGDLS and YYNGEE. CDR3 bases: TGTGCCAGCAGCTCGTCGGGAAACCCTAACTATGGCTACACCTTC. It specifies CASSSSGNPNYGYTF.

The chain combines TRBV19 with TRBJ2-1, with 8 nucleotides matching TRBD2. The CDR3 has 15 amino acids. V dropped 5 bases and J dropped 4; count of bases not matched to a gene: 7. In germline, CDR1 is LNHDA, CDR2 SQIVND (reference sequence). CDR3 protein: CASSFYSGVYNEQFF. CDR3 sequence (DNA): TGTGCCAGTAGTTTCTATAGCGGGGTTTACAATGAGCAGTTCTTC.

The chain combines TRBV4-1 with TRBJ1-3; D uncertain. Trimming shortened V by 5 bases and J by 1 base, and 9 bases separated the two germline ends. The CDR3 consists of 14 residues. Germline CDR1 reads MGHRA; CDR2 reads YSYEKL. The CDR3 sequence: CASSLGISGNTIYF. CDR3 coding DNA: TGCGCCAGCAGCTTAGGGATTTCTGGAAACACCATATATTTT.

The rearrangement joins TRBV7-3 to TRBJ2-3; TRBD2 matches 10 bases. In germline, CDR1 is SGHTA, CDR2 FQGTGA. The CDR3 is made up of 18 amino acids. Losses at the gene ends were 0 bases for V and 2 bases for J; bases not matched to a gene: 8. The CDR3 nucleotides are TGTGCCAGCAGCTTAACAGCAGCTAGCGGGAGAAACACAGATACGCAGTATTTT. Amino acids: CASSLTAASGRNTDTQYF.

The chain is built from TRBV11-2 and TRBJ1-2; no firm D call. This CDR3 has 12 amino acids. Germline V lookup: CDR1 SGHAT, CDR2 FQNNGV. V was cut by 3 bases and J by 6 bases, with 8 bases left in between. CDR3 sequence reads: CASSFGGDGYTF. In nucleotides, the CDR3 is TGTGCCAGCAGCTTTGGCGGGGATGGCTACACCTTC.

This chain uses TRBV5-6 with TRBJ2-2; TRBD1 matches 8 bases. Germline CDR1 is SGHDT and CDR2 is YYEEEE. The CDR3 covers 15 residues. V shed 4 bases and J 11 bases; nucleotides not matched to a gene: 13. CDR3 in amino acids: CASSPDPDRATELFF. CDR3 nucleotide sequence: TGTGCCAGCAGCCCCGATCCGGACAGGGCAACCGAGCTGTTTTTT. Full variable domain (rest looked up from reference TRBV5-6 and TRBJ2-2): DAGVTQSPTHLIKTRGQQVTLRCSPKSGHDTVSWYQQALGQGPQFIFQYYEEEERQRGNFPDRFSGHQFPNYSSELNVNALLLGDSALYLCASSPDPDRATELFFGEGSRLTVL.

CDR3 region: CASRPGLSFGDTQYF. The CDR3, as DNA: TGTGCCAGTAGACCGGGCCTCTCCTTCGGGGATACGCAGTATTTT. The chain recombines TRBV19 with TRBJ2-3; D not resolved. From germline, CDR1 is LNHDA and CDR2 SQIVND (reference sequence). The V end lost 6 bases, the J end lost 6 bases, and 19 bases lay between the germline ends. The CDR3 totals 15 residues.

This chain connects TRBV2 to TRBJ1-4; perhaps TRBD1 as D (5 bases). Germline V lookup: CDR1 SNHLY, CDR2 FYNNEI. V was cut by 2 bases and J by 7 bases, with 17 bases left in between. The CDR3 contains 16 residues. The CDR3 spells CASSEPEGRVSEKLFF. The CDR3 DNA sequence: TGTGCCAGCAGTGAACCCGAGGGGAGGGTTAGTGAAAAACTGTTTTTT.

This chain connects TRBV5-1 to TRBJ2-5; maybe TRBD2 (7 bases). CDR1 and CDR2 (germline): SGHRS, YFSETQ. The CDR3 consists of 14 residues. V lost 3 bases and J lost 5, with 14 bases in between. DNA for the CDR3: TGCGCCAGCAGCTCTTGGGGGGGCGTGGAGACCCAGTACTTC. Protein: CASSSWGGVETQYF.

The CDR3 spells CSALGSGANVLTF. The DNA for the CDR3 is TGCAGCGCCCTGGGGTCTGGGGCCAACGTCCTGACTTTC. The genes are TRBV29-1 and TRBJ2-6; D is uncertain. The germline V gene encodes CDR1 SQVTM and CDR2 ANQGSEA. V dropped 7 bases and J dropped 1 base, with 8 bases sitting between them. CDR3 length: 13 amino acids.

The rearrangement uses TRBV7-2 and TRBJ2-3, with D perhaps matching TRBD2 (5 bases). This CDR3 comprises 14 residues. Between the trimmed V and J ends, which lost 5 bases and 2 bases, there was a span of 11 bases. The germline V gene has CDR1 SGHTA and CDR2 FQGNSA. In DNA form, the CDR3 reads TGTGCCAGCAGCGCGGTAGCGTTCACAGATACGCAGTATTTT. This translates into CASSAVAFTDTQYF.

This chain uses TRBV9 with TRBJ1-4, with 10 bases that match TRBD1. V was pared by 3 bases and J by 6 bases, with 2 bases of the junction left unmatched. The CDR3 spans 14 residues. Germline V CDR1 and CDR2: SGDLS, YYNGEE. The CDR3 coding sequence is TGTGCCAGCAGCGCCGGGACAGGGGATGAAAAACTGTTTTTT. Translated: CASSAGTGDEKLFF. Drawing the rest from reference TRBV9 and TRBJ1-4, the complete variable domain is DSGVTQTPKHLITATGQRVTLRCSPRSGDLSVYWYQQSLDQGLQFLIQYYNGEERAKGNILERFSAQQFPDLHSELNLSSLELGDSALYFCASSAGTGDEKLFFGSGTQLSVL.

The V call is TRBV5-6, the J call TRBJ1-3; maybe TRBD1 (6 bases). The germline gives CDR1 SGHDT, CDR2 YYEEEE. The CDR3 loop spans 15 amino acids. V gave up 3 bases and J gave up 0 bases, with 10 bases separating them. CDR3 DNA: TGTGCCAGCAGCTACAGGGAGCTCTCTGGAAACACCATATATTTT. As protein: CASSYRELSGNTIYF.

The chain employs TRBV19 and TRBJ2-7; D may match TRBD1 or TRBD2 (6 bases each). Germline values: CDR1 LNHDA, CDR2 SQIVND (reference sequence). Trimming left V 3 bases short and J 6 bases short, with 18 bases between. The CDR3 is made up of 15 amino acids. CDR3 in amino acids: CASSIQPPGAGEQYF. DNA of the CDR3: TGTGCCAGTAGTATCCAACCTCCGGGGGCGGGCGAGCAGTACTTC.

This clone was observed once. The chain carries TRBV7-6 and TRBJ1-5, with a tentative D call TRBD1 (5 bases). The V end was cut by 2 bases, the J end by 5 bases, with 13 bases between. In germline, CDR1 is SGHVS, CDR2 FNYEAQ. The CDR3 totals 15 residues. The CDR3 nucleotides are TGTGCCAGCAGCTTAAGGGGCAGGGCGGATCAGCCCCAGCATTTT. Amino acids: CASSLRGRADQPQHF.

The V call is TRBV4-3, the J call TRBJ1-4; TRBD1 might be the D (6 bases). This CDR3 has 16 amino acids. The V gene's germline CDR1 is LGHNA and CDR2 YSLEER. Trimming stripped 0 bases from V and 8 bases from J, with 16 bases between. The CDR3 coding sequence is TGCGCCAGCAGCCAAGAAGCTACAGGGCGACGAGAAAAACTGTTTTTT. This sequence encodes CASSQEATGRREKLFF.

The V gene is TRBV5-6, the J gene TRBJ2-2; D uncertain. The CDR3 spans 14 residues. Germline assignment: CDR1 SGHDT and CDR2 YYEEEE. V was pared by 1 base and J by 3 bases, with 7 bases between. The CDR3 coding sequence is TGTGCCAGCAGCTTGTTTGGGGACACCGGGGAGCTGTTTTTT. The encoded protein is CASSLFGDTGELFF.

The table lists this clone with a count of one. This chain connects TRBV5-1 to TRBJ1-1; no clear D gene. The CDR3 is 11 residues long. V was cut by 2 bases and J by 6 bases, with 5 bases left in between. From germline, CDR1 is SGHRS and CDR2 YFSETQ. The DNA of the CDR3 is TGCGCCAGCAGCTTAGGTTCTGAAGCTTTCTTT. It is translated as CASSLGSEAFF.

The chain couples TRBV27 to TRBJ2-1; the match to TRBD2 covers 11 bases. The CDR3 extends over 16 amino acids. V lost 5 bases to trimming and J lost 7 bases; unmatched junction nucleotides: 10. Germline assignment: CDR1 MNHEY and CDR2 SMNVEV (reference sequence). The CDR3 here is CASSLPTSGSLNEQFF. CDR3 nucleotides: TGTGCCAGCAGTCTCCCTACTAGCGGGAGTTTGAATGAGCAGTTCTTC.